In its sample, the clone carrying this T cell receptor beta chain was seen a few times. Its antigen is not identified. This record belongs to a study of cytomegalovirus exposure and HLA in healthy donors. General study results and limits: Specificity for CMV antigens was confirmed in vitro for a few of the CMV-associated chains.

Use of 60 Vbeta and 13 Jbeta primers characterized the PCR. Only in-frame clones appear in the TCRdb table, and some are missing; sequencing was by immunoSEQ multiplex PCR. Of some 57,000 clones listed, roughly 77% are singletons. The TCR sequence derives from a woman in her 30s in good health and CMV-seronegative. Sequencing was carried out using PBMCs.

Here the CDR3 DNA reads TGTGCCAGCAGCCCCGGGAGGGAGAGTCTAGGATACGAGCAGTACTTC. Translation: CASSPGRESLGYEQYF. V and J are TRBV7-9 and TRBJ2-7, with 8 bases fitting TRBD2. V lost 5 bases, J lost 4 bases, and 13 bases stayed unmatched. From germline, CDR1 is SEHNR and CDR2 FQNEAQ (reference sequence). This CDR3 is 16 amino acids long.